Listed here are 29 T cell receptor beta chains from one sample, sequenced in a study of T cells in Graves' hyperthyroidism and ophthalmopathy. The TCR beta CDR3 regions underwent amplification using RNA transcripts as the source. HTBI primers drove first-round RT-PCR of the TCR CDR3. MiXCR was run by TCRdb on the multiplex PCR reads, yielding one entry per CDR3 protein. This table holds over 500,000 distinct CDR3 sequences, more than 15% found once. Material for sequencing was blood. These receptors came from a woman in her twenties or thirties with Graves' ophthalmopathy.

This clonotype was recorded many times. The chain's CDR3 is CASSHHLDSEVDTQYF. The CDR3 bases are TGTGCCAGCAGCCACCACCTCGACAGTGAAGTAGATACGCAGTATTTT. The V gene is TRBV3-2, the J gene TRBJ2-3; the DNA was not used to check the table's D call, TRBD1. TRBV3-2 is a listed pseudogene. The CDR3 is 16 amino acids.

The J gene is TRBJ2-2, the V gene TRBV20-1; 8 bases fit TRBD1. The CDR3 totals 14 residues. Germline V gene lookup returns CDR1 DFQATT and CDR2 SNEGSKA (reference sequence). The V segment lost 6 bases and the J segment 4 bases; nucleotides outside the gene matches: 7. The CDR3 DNA follows: TGCAGTGCGAACGGGCAGGGGGCCACCGGGGAGCTGTTTTTT. The encoded protein is CSANGQGATGELFF.

This clonotype has ten or more counts. The chain uses TRBV5-1 and TRBJ1-2; no clear D gene. V dropped 4 bases and J dropped 10 bases, with 23 bases sitting between them. This CDR3 spans 15 amino acids. Germline CDR1 and CDR2: SGHRS and YFSETQ. CDR3 in DNA: TGCGCCAGCAGCCTCTCGACCACCCGTCTTAACTTCTACACCTTC. Translating gives CASSLSTTRLNFYTF. The variable domain in full, with the rest retrieved from reference TRBV5-1 and TRBJ1-2, is KAGVTQTPRYLIKTRGQQVTLSCSPISGHRSVSWYQQTPGQGLQFLFEYFSETQRNKGNFPGRFSGRQFSNSRSEMNVSTLELGDSALYLCASSLSTTRLNFYTFGSGTRLTVV.

The chain recombines TRBV12-3 or TRBV12-4 with TRBJ2-2; weak D call: TRBD2 (6 bases). Between the trimmed V and J ends, which lost 5 bases and 5 bases, there was a span of 15 bases. CDR3 length equals 15 residues. CDR3: CASSPGLAVTGELFF. DNA of the CDR3: TGTGCCAGCAGTCCGGGACTCGCTGTAACCGGGGAGCTGTTTTTT.

The rearrangement joins TRBV28 to TRBJ2-7; either TRBD1 or TRBD2 may supply D (7 bases each). The length of the CDR3 is 17 residues. Trimming left V 2 bases short and J 6 bases short, with 23 bases between. Germline V gene sequence: CDR1 MDHEN, CDR2 SYDVKM. The CDR3 here is CASSLTRGAGGGLEQYF. In DNA, the CDR3 is TGTGCCAGCAGTTTAACGAGGGGGGCAGGGGGGGGCCTCGAGCAGTACTTC.

With regard to this clonotype: The junction does not match germline at one end; this may be a read error. The chain has TRBV3-1 and TRBJ1-1; a weak D match, TRBD1 (6 bases). Germline V gene lookup returns CDR1 LGHDT and CDR2 YNNKEL (reference sequence). This CDR3 spans 14 amino acids. The CDR3 nucleotides are TGTGCCAGCAGTTCCCGACCCTGGACAGTTGAAGCTTCCTTT. Translation: CASSSRPWTVEASF.

The rearrangement joins TRBV5-8 to TRBJ2-1, with TRBD2 identical over 8 bases. The V segment lost 7 bases and the J segment 7 bases; nucleotides outside the gene matches: 13. Per the germline V gene, CDR1 is SGHTS and CDR2 is YDEGEE. The CDR3 length is 15 residues. CDR3 sequence: CASDGGLAGANEQFF. CDR3 DNA sequence: TGTGCCAGCGACGGGGGGCTAGCGGGTGCAAATGAGCAGTTCTTC.

This clonotype was seen more than once but under ten times. This chain links TRBV20-1 with TRBJ2-3; 8 nucleotides match TRBD2. The CDR3 has 17 amino acids. Per the germline V gene, CDR1 is DFQATT and CDR2 is SNEGSKA (reference sequence). V was pared by 3 bases and J by 3 bases, with 14 bases of the junction left unmatched. In DNA form, the CDR3 reads TGCAGTGCTAGCCCCTGGAAGGCGGGAGGAGGAACAGATACGCAGTATTTT. Protein product: CSASPWKAGGGTDTQYF.

The chain has TRBV20-1 and TRBJ1-1, with 7 bases fitting TRBD1. The germline V gene encodes CDR1 DFQATT and CDR2 SNEGSKA (reference sequence). The CDR3 is 15 amino acids. The V gene end was trimmed by 0 bases and the J gene end by 4 bases; junction bases not matched to a gene: 8. The CDR3 spells CSARDPIDRATEAFF. The DNA for the CDR3 is TGCAGTGCTAGAGACCCAATTGACAGGGCCACTGAAGCTTTCTTT.

The chain recombines TRBV11-3 with TRBJ2-3; D remains ambiguous. This CDR3 is 16 amino acids long. V gave up 5 bases and J gave up 7 bases, with 22 bases separating them. CDR1 and CDR2 (germline): SGHNT, YENEEA. The CDR3 protein is CASSPLGDAMPHTQYF. The DNA for the CDR3 is TGTGCCAGCAGCCCGCTTGGCGACGCTATGCCCCATACGCAGTATTTT. The full variable domain, its missing parts supplied by reference TRBV11-3 and TRBJ2-3, is EAGVVQSPRYKIIEKKQPVAFWCNPISGHNTLYWYLQNLGQGPELLIRYENEEAVDDSQLPKDRFSAERLKGVDSTLKIQPAELGDSAVYLCASSPLGDAMPHTQYFGPGTRLTVL.

This clonotype was observed at least ten times. Mismatch with germline at one junction end may stem from a read error. The chain links TRBV12-5 to TRBJ2-2; no clear D. Germline V CDR1 and CDR2: LGHNT, FRNRAP. The CDR3 totals 13 residues. In DNA, the CDR3 is TGTGCTAGTGGTTTGGCCGGCACCGGAGAGCTGTTTTTT. Its translation is CASGLAGTGELFF.

This clonotype was detected ten times or more. The genes are TRBV6-1 and TRBJ2-3; 9 bases are shared with TRBD2. Germline V gene sequence: CDR1 MNHNS, CDR2 SASEGT. The V gene end was trimmed by 6 bases and the J gene end by 6 bases; junction bases not matched to a gene: 7. The CDR3 is made up of 14 amino acids. The CDR3 protein is CASRPIAGEDTQYF. CDR3 bases: TGTGCCAGCAGACCTATAGCGGGGGAGGATACGCAGTATTTT.

In its sample, this clonotype was seen a few times. This sequence joins TRBV11-3 and TRBJ2-2; tentative D call: TRBD2 (6 bases). Germline loops: CDR1 SGHNT, CDR2 YENEEA. V was shortened by 5 bases and J by 0 bases, with 13 bases between the two germline ends. CDR3 size: 16 residues. The chain's CDR3 is CASSPGTRANTGELFF. Written as DNA, the CDR3 is TGTGCCAGCAGCCCCGGGACTCGCGCGAACACCGGGGAGCTGTTTTTT.

This clonotype was seen ten or more times. V usage is TRBV5-4 and J usage is TRBJ2-7; TRBD2 matches 8 bases. The CDR3 is made up of 13 amino acids. CDR1 and CDR2 from the germline V gene are SGHNT and YYREEE (reference sequence). V was pared by 8 bases and J by 7 bases, with 11 bases of the junction left unmatched. DNA of the CDR3: TGTGCCAGTACCCCAGCGGGAGTGGGGGAGCAGTACTTC. It encodes CASTPAGVGEQYF. The whole variable domain, remainder taken from reference TRBV5-4 and TRBJ2-7, is ETGVTQSPTHLIKTRGQQVTLRCSSQSGHNTVSWYQQALGQGPQFIFQYYREEENGRGNFPPRFSGLQFPNYSSELNVNALELDDSALYLCASTPAGVGEQYFGPGTRLTVT.

There are many counts of this clonotype. CDR3: CSGLWREHPYNEQFF. The DNA of the CDR3 is TGCAGTGGATTGTGGCGGGAGCACCCCTACAATGAGCAGTTCTTC. This chain links TRBV20-1 with TRBJ2-1; 7 bases line up with TRBD2. The germline gives CDR1 DFQATT, CDR2 SNEGSKA (reference sequence). The CDR3 consists of 15 residues. The trim removed 7 bases at V and 2 bases at J, leaving 11 bases unmatched.

This chain connects TRBV6-2 or TRBV6-3 to TRBJ1-1; D gene ambiguous. The V and J ends lost 6 bases and 8 bases respectively, with 16 bases between them. This CDR3 comprises 13 residues. Germline CDR1 reads MNHEY; CDR2 reads SVGEGT. The CDR3 sequence: CASRYPGSPEAFF. DNA for the CDR3: TGTGCCAGCAGGTACCCGGGCTCCCCCGAAGCTTTCTTT.

This clonotype has at least ten counts. The chain is built from TRBV28 and TRBJ1-1; D gene uncertain. The V end lost 3 bases, the J end lost 11 bases, and 16 bases lay between the germline ends. CDR1 is MDHEN, CDR2 SYDVKM, per germline. CDR3 length: 13 residues. CDR3 protein: CASSLSGGLGAFF. CDR3 nucleotide sequence: TGTGCCAGCAGTTTGTCAGGCGGCCTCGGGGCTTTCTTT.

This clonotype turned up a few times. The V and J genes are TRBV6-1 and TRBJ1-2; no reliable D call. Germline-derived CDR1 and CDR2 are MNHNS and SASEGT. The CDR3 consists of 13 residues. V lost 7 bases, J lost 1 base, and 10 bases lay in between. In DNA form, the CDR3 reads TGTGCCAGCATTGAGGGAGTTAACTATGGCTACACCTTC. It encodes CASIEGVNYGYTF.

This clonotype showed up many times. The chain couples TRBV2 to TRBJ1-5, with TRBD1 matching over 8 bases. Germline V gene lookup returns CDR1 SNHLY and CDR2 FYNNEI. The CDR3 covers 15 residues. With V trimmed by 8 bases and J by 2 bases, 8 bases remained unmatched. CDR3 coding DNA: TGTGCCAGCCTCGGACAGGGTGTACGCAATCAGCCCCAGCATTTT. This translates into CASLGQGVRNQPQHF.

This clonotype was counted at least ten times. The chain couples TRBV30 to TRBJ2-3, with a possible D match to TRBD1 (5 bases). The CDR3 is made up of 14 amino acids. From germline, CDR1 is GTSNPN and CDR2 SVGIG (reference sequence). The V end lost 3 bases, the J end lost 3 bases, and 13 bases lay between the germline ends. CDR3 DNA: TGTGCCTGGAGGCAGGGTGTGGAGACAGATACGCAGTATTTT. Translation gives CAWRQGVETDTQYF.

The table lists this clonotype with many counts. A much larger clone is a single base away; this may be a read error. The gene calls are TRBV12-3 or TRBV12-4 and TRBJ1-1, with D perhaps TRBD1 (6 bases). The ends were cut back, 6 bases at V and 1 base at J, with 9 bases in the middle. CDR3 length: 13 amino acids. Written as DNA, the CDR3 is TGTGCCAGCAGCAAACAGGGGAACACTGAAGCTTTCTTT. Protein: CASSKQGNTEAFF.

This clonotype was seen at least ten times. This chain connects TRBV28 to TRBJ2-1; TRBD2 agrees at 9 bases. Germline trimming cut 5 bases from V and 5 bases from J; bases unmatched to any gene: 7. CDR1 is MDHEN, CDR2 SYDVKM, per germline. The CDR3 covers 15 residues. The CDR3 DNA follows: TGTGCCAGCAGTCCCCGGACTAGCGCAGACAATGAGCAGTTCTTC. Translation gives CASSPRTSADNEQFF.

The V gene is TRBV25-1, the J gene TRBJ2-7, with D perhaps TRBD2 (6 bases). The length of the CDR3 is 14 residues. Trimming stripped 2 bases from V and 2 bases from J, with 10 bases between. Germline V gives CDR1 MGHDK, CDR2 SYGVNS. CDR3 loop: CASSERTNPYEQYF. The CDR3 DNA follows: TGTGCCAGCAGTGAAAGGACTAATCCCTACGAGCAGTACTTC.

In the case of this clonotype: A much larger clone differs by one base, so this may be a read error. The chain combines TRBV5-1 with TRBJ1-1, with a weak D call TRBD1 (5 bases). Germline CDR1 reads SGHRS; CDR2 reads YFSETQ. CDR3 length: 15 amino acids. CDR3 in amino acids: CASSPGDLGNSEAFF. CDR3 nucleotide sequence: TGCGCCAGCAGCCCGGGGGACTTGGGGAACTCTGAAGCTTTCTTT.

This clonotype was observed many times. This chain links TRBV28 with TRBJ2-5; 9 bases agree with TRBD2. V shed 2 bases, J shed 2 bases, and the junction held 3 bases outside the gene matches. The CDR3 totals 15 residues. Germline CDR1 is MDHEN and CDR2 is SYDVKM. The CDR3, as DNA: TGTGCCAGCAGTTTAATGGCGGGAGGGCAAGAGACCCAGTACTTC. Amino acid sequence: CASSLMAGGQETQYF.

This chain uses TRBV12-3 or TRBV12-4 with TRBJ2-3; D call uncertain. The V gene lost 6 bases and the J gene lost 0 bases, with 13 bases spanning the gap. The CDR3 has 15 amino acids. In DNA, the CDR3 is TGTGCCAGCAGCCCGACGGCTCCTAGCACAGATACGCAGTATTTT. Protein: CASSPTAPSTDTQYF.

At least ten counts were recorded for this clonotype. The rearrangement links TRBV28 to TRBJ2-1; 11 bases match TRBD1. Germline CDR1 is MDHEN and CDR2 is SYDVKM. V was clipped by 4 bases and J by 7 bases; unmatched bases: 12. The CDR3 runs to 17 residues. CDR3 loop: CASSSPGADRGLNEQFF. Written as DNA, the CDR3 is TGTGCCAGCAGTTCACCTGGAGCGGACAGGGGGCTTAATGAGCAGTTCTTC.

The rearrangement links TRBV19 to TRBJ2-3; 8 bases fit TRBD2. Germline values: CDR1 LNHDA, CDR2 SQIVND (reference sequence). This CDR3 comprises 15 residues. V was clipped by 4 bases and J by 6 bases; unmatched bases: 9. CDR3 sequence: CASSSGRPKGDTQYF. CDR3 in DNA: TGTGCCAGTAGTAGCGGGAGGCCTAAGGGGGATACGCAGTATTTT.

This clonotype has at least ten counts. V usage is TRBV13 and J usage is TRBJ2-7; 11 nucleotides line up with TRBD2. Germline CDR1 PRHDT, CDR2 FYEKMQ (reference sequence). Trimming at V came to 1 base and at J to 3 bases, leaving 2 bases not matched to a gene. The CDR3 covers 15 residues. The CDR3 is CASSLAGLAVYEQYF. CDR3 sequence (DNA): TGTGCCAGCAGCTTAGCGGGACTAGCGGTCTACGAGCAGTACTTC.